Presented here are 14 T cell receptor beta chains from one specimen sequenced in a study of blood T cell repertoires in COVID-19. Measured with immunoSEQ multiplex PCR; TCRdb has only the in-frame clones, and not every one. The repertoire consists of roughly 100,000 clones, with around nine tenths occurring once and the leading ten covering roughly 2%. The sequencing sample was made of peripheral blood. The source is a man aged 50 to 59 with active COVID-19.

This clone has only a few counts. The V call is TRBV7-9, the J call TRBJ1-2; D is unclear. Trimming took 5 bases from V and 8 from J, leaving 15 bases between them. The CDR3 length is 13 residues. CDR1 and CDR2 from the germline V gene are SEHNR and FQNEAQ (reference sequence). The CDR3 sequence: CASSNGDLRGYTF. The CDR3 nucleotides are TGTGCCAGCAGCAACGGAGACCTTAGGGGCTACACCTTC.

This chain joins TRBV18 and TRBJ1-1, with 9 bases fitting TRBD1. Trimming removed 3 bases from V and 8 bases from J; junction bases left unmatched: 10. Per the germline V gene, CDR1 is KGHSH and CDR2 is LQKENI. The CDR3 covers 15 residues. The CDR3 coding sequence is TGTGCCAGCTCACCGGCCGGGACAGGGTTAATAGAAGCTTTCTTT. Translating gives CASSPAGTGLIEAFF.

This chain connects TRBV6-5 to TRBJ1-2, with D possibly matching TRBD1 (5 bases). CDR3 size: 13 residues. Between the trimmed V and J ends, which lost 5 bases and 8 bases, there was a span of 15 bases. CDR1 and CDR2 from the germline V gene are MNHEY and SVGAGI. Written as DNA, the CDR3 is TGTGCCAGCAGTCAACCGGGACTCGGGGGCTACACCTTC. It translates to CASSQPGLGGYTF.

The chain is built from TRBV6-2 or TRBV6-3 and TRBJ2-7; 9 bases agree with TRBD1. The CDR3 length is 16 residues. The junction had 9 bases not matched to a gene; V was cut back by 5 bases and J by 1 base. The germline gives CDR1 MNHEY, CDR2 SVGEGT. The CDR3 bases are TGTGCCAGCAGTAAATCCGACAGGGGGGGTTCCTACGAGCAGTACTTC. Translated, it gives CASSKSDRGGSYEQYF.

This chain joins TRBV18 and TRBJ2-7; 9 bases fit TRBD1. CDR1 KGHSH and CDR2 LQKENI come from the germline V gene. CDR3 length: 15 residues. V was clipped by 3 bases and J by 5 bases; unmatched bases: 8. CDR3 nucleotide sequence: TGTGCCAGCTCACCCCTGCCCGGACAGGGGAACGAGCAGTACTTC. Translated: CASSPLPGQGNEQYF.

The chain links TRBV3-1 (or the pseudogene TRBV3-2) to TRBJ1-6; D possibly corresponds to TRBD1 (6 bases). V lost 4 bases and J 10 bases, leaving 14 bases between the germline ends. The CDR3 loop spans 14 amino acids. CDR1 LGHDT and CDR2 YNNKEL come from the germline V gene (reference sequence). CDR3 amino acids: CASSPRSGVSPLHF. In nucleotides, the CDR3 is TGTGCCAGCAGCCCCCGATCAGGGGTATCACCCCTCCACTTT.

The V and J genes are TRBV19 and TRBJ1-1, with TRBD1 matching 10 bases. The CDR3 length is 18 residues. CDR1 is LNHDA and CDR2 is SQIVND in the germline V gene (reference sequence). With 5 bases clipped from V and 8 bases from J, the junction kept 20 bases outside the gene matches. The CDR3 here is CASSFPPRQGAYSPEAFF. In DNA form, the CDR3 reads TGTGCCAGTAGTTTCCCGCCCCGACAGGGGGCTTATTCGCCCGAAGCTTTCTTT.

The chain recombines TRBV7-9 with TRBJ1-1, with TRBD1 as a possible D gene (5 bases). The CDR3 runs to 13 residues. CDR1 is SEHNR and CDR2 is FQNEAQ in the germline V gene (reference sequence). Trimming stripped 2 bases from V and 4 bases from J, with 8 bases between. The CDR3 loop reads CASSLQGATEAFF. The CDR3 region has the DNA TGTGCCAGCAGCTTACAGGGTGCCACTGAAGCTTTCTTT.

CDR3 loop: CASSPRDSGGAETQYF. CDR3 coding DNA: TGTGCCAGCAGCCCCCGGGATAGCGGGGGGGCGGAGACCCAGTACTTC. The chain is built from TRBV7-9 and TRBJ2-5; TRBD2 matches at 11 bases. Germline CDR1 reads SEHNR; CDR2 reads FQNEAQ (reference sequence). Losses at the gene ends were 5 bases for V and 5 bases for J; bases not matched to a gene: 10. The CDR3 has 16 residues.

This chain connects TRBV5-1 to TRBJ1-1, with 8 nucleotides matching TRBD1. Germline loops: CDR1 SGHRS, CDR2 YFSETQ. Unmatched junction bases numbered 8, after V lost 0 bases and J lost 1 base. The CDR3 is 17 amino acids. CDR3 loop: CASSLVAGQGSNTEAFF. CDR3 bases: TGCGCCAGCAGCTTGGTGGCCGGACAGGGATCGAACACTGAAGCTTTCTTT.

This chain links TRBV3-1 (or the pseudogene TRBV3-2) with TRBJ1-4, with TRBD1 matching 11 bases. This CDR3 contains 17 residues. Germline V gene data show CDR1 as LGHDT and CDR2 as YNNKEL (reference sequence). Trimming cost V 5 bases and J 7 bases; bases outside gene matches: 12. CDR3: CASSGGQGALAFEKLFF. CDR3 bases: TGTGCCAGCAGCGGCGGACAGGGGGCCTTGGCTTTTGAAAAACTGTTTTTT.

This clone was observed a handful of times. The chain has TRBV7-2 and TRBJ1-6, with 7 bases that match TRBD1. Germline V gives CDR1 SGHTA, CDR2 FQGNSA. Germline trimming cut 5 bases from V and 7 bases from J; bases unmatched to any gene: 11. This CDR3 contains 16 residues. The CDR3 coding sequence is TGTGCCAGCAGCCGCGACAGGGCCAGTGGGAATTCACCCCTCCACTTT. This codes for CASSRDRASGNSPLHF.

CDR3 amino acids: CASSPRVTEKLFF. CDR3 nucleotides: TGTGCCAGCAGCCCGAGGGTGACTGAAAAACTGTTTTTT. V and J are TRBV7-2 and TRBJ1-4; D is undetermined. V was shortened by 5 bases and J by 7 bases, with 11 bases between the two germline ends. The germline gives CDR1 SGHTA, CDR2 FQGNSA. This CDR3 region has 13 residues. Based on the CDR3 plus reference TRBV7-2 and TRBJ1-4, the full variable domain is GAGVSQSPSNKVTEKGKDVELRCDPISGHTALYWYRQSLGQGLEFLIYFQGNSAPDKSGLPSDRFSAERTGGSVSTLTIQRTQQEDSAVYLCASSPRVTEKLFFGSGTQLSVL.

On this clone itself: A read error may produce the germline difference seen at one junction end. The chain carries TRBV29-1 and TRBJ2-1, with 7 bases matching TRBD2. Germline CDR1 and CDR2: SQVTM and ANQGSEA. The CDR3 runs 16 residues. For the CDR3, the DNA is TGCAGCGTCGAAGGTCTTGGCGGGGGTGTAATCAATGAGCAGTTCTTC. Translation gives CSVEGLGGGVINEQFF.